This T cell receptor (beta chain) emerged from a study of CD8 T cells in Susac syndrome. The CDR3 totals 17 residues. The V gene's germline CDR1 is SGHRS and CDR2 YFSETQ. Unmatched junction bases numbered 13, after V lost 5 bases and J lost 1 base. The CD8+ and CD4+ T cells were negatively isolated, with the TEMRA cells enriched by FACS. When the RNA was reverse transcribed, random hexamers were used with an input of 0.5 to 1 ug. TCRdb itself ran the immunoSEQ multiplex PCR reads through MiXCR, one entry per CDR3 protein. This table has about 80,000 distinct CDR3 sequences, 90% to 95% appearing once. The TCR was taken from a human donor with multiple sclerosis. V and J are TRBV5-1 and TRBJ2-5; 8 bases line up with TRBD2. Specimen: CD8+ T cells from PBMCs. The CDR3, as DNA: TGCGCCAGCAGTCCGAACGGTAGCGGGGACTTCCAAGAGACCCAGTACTTC. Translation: CASSPNGSGDFQETQYF.